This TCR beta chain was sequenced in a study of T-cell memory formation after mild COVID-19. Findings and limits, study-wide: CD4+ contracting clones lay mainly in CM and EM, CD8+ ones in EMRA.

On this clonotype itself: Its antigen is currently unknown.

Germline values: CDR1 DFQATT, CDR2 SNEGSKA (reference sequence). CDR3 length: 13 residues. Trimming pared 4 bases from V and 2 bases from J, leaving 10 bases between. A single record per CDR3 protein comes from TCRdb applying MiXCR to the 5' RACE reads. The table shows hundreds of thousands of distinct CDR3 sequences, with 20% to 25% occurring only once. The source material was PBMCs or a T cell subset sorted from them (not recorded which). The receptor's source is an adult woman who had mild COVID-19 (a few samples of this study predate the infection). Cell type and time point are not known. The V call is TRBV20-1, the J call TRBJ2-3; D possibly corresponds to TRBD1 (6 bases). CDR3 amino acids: CSAKGHTTDTQYF. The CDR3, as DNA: TGCAGTGCTAAGGGACATACCACAGATACGCAGTATTTT.